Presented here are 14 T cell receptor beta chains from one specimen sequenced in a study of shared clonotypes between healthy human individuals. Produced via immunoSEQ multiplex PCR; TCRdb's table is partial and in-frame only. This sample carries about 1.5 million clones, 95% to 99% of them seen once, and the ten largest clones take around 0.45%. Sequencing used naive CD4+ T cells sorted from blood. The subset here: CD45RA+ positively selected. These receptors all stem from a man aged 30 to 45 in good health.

DNA of the CDR3: TGTGCCATCAGTGAGCCCACTAGCGGGAGTTATGGGGAGCTGTTTTTT. It translates to CAISEPTSGSYGELFF. The rearrangement uses TRBV10-3 and TRBJ2-2; 11 bases fit TRBD2. V was pared by 2 bases and J by 8 bases, with 7 bases of the junction left unmatched. CDR3 length equals 16 residues. The germline gives CDR1 ENHRY, CDR2 SYGVKD.

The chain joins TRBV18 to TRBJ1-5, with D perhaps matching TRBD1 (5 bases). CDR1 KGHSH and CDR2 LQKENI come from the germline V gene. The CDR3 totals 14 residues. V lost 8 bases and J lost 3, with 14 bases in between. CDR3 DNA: TGTGCCAGCGCCGGGGTGGGGGACAATCAGCCCCAGCATTTT. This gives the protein CASAGVGDNQPQHF.

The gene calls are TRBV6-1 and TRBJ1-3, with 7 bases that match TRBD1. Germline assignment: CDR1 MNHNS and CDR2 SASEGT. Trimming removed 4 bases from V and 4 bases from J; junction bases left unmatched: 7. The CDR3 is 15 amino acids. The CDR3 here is CASSASWDSGNTIYF. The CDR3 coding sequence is TGTGCCAGCAGTGCCTCCTGGGACAGCGGAAACACCATATATTTT.

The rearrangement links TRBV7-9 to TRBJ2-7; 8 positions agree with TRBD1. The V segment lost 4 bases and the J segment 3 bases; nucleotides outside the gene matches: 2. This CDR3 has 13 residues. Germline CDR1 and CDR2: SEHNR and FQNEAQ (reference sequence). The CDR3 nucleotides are TGTGCCAGCAGCTACAGGGGGGACTACGAGCAGTACTTC. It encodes CASSYRGDYEQYF.

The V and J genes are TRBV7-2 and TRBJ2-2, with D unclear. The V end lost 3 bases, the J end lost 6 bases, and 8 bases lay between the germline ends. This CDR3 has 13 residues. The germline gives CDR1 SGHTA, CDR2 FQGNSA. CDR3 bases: TGTGCCAGCAGCTTCTTTGGCTCCGGGGAGCTGTTTTTT. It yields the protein CASSFFGSGELFF.

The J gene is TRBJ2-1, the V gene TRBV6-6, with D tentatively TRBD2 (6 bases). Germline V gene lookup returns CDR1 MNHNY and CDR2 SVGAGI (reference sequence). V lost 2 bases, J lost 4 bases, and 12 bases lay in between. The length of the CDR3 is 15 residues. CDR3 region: CASSYEGLWYNEQFF. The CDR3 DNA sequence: TGTGCCAGCAGTTACGAGGGACTCTGGTACAATGAGCAGTTCTTC.

In DNA, the CDR3 is TGTGCCAGCAGCTTAGCGAGAAGAACTTACTTC. The encoded protein is CASSLARRTYF. The V and J genes are TRBV7-2 and TRBJ2-7; no definite D call. Germline CDR1 SGHTA, CDR2 FQGNSA. This CDR3 is built from 11 residues. V dropped 0 bases and J dropped 13 bases, with 10 bases sitting between them.

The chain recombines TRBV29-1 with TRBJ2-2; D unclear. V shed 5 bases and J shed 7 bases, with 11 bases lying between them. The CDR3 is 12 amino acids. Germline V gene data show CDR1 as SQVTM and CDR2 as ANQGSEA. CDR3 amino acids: CSVRVWGGELFF. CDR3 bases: TGCAGCGTTCGGGTTTGGGGCGGGGAGCTGTTTTTT.

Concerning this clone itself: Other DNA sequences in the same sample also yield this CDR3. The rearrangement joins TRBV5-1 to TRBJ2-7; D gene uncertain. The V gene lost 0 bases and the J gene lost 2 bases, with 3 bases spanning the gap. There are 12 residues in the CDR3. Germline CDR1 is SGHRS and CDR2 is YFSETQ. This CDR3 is CASSLVAYEQYF. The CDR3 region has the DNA TGCGCCAGCAGCTTGGTGGCCTACGAGCAGTACTTC.

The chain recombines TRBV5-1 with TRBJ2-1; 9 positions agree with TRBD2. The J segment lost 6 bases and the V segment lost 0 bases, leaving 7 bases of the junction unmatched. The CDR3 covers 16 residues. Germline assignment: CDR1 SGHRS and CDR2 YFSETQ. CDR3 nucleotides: TGCGCCAGCAGCTTGGATAGGGTAGCGGGGGTCAATGAGCAGTTCTTC. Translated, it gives CASSLDRVAGVNEQFF.

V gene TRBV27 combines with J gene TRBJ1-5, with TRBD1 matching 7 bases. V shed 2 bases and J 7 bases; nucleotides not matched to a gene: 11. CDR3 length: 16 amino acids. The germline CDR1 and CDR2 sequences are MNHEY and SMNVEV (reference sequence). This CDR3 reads CASSLTGARRDQPQHF. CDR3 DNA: TGTGCCAGCAGTTTAACAGGGGCTCGTAGAGACCAGCCCCAGCATTTT.

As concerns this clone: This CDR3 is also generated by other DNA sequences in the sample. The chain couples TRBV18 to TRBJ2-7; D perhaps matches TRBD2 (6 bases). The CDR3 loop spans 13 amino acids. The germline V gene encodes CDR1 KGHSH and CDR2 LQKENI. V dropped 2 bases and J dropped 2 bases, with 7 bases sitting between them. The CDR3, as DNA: TGTGCCAGCTCACCAGGGGGGACCTACGAGCAGTACTTC. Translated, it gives CASSPGGTYEQYF.

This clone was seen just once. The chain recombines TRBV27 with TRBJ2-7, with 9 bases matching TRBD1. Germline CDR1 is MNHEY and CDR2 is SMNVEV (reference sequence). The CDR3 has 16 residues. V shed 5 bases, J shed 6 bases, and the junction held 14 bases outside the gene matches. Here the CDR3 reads CASSKITGQGPSEQYF. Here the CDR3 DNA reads TGTGCCAGCAGTAAGATTACGGGACAGGGCCCCTCCGAGCAGTACTTC.

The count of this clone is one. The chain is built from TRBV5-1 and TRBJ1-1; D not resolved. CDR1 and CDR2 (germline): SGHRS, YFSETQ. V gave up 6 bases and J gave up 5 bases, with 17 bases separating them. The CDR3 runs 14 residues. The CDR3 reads CASTPSGSHTEAFF. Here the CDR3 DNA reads TGCGCCAGCACCCCCTCGGGGTCGCATACTGAAGCTTTCTTT.